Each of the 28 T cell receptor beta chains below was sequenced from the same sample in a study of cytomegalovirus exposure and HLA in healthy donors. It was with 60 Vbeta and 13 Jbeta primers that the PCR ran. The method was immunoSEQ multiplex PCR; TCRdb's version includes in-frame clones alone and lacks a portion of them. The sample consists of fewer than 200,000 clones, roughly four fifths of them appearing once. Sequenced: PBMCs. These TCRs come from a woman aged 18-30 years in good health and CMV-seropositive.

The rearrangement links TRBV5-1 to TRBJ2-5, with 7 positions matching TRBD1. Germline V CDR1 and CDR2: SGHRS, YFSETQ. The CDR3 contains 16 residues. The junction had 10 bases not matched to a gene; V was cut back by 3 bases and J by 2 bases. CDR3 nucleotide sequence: TGCGCCAGCAGCTCGCGGAGGACAGGTTTACAAGAGACCCAGTACTTC. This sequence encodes CASSSRRTGLQETQYF.

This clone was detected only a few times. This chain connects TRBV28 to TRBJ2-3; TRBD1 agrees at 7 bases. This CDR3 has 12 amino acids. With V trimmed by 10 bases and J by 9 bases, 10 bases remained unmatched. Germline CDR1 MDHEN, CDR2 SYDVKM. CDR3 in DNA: TGTGCCACCTTCACAGGGGATCGAACGCAGTATTTT. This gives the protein CATFTGDRTQYF.

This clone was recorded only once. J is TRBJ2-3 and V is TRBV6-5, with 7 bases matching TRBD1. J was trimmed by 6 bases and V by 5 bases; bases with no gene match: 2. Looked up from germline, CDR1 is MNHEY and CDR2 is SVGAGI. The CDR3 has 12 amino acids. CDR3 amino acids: CASSRGGDTQYF. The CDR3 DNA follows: TGTGCCAGCAGTCGAGGGGGCGATACGCAGTATTTT.

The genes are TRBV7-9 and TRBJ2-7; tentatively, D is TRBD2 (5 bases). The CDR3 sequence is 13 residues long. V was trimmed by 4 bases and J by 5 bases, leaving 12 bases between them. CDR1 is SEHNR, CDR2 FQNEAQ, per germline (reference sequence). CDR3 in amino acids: CASSSRVWDEQYF. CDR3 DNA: TGTGCCAGCAGCTCGCGGGTCTGGGACGAGCAGTACTTC.

CDR3 sequence reads: CASSKSGAGNQPQHF. The CDR3 DNA is TGTGCCAGCAGTAAATCAGGGGCCGGCAATCAGCCCCAGCATTTT. The gene calls are TRBV25-1 and TRBJ1-5; TRBD1 might be the D (6 bases). Trimming left V 5 bases short and J 2 bases short, with 13 bases between. CDR1 and CDR2 (germline): MGHDK, SYGVNS. The CDR3 sequence is 15 residues long.

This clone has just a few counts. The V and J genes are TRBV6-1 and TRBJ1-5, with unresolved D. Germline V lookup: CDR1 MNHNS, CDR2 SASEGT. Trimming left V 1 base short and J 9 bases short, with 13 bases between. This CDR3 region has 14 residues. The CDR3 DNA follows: TGTGCCAGCAGTGAAGAAGACTCTCTACTGCCCCAGCATTTT. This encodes CASSEEDSLLPQHF.

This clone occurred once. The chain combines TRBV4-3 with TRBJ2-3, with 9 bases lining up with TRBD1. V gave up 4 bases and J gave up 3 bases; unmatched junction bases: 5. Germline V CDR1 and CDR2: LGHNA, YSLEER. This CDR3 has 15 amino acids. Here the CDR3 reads CASSRGTGRTDTQYF. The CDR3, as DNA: TGCGCCAGCAGCCGAGGGACAGGGAGAACAGATACGCAGTATTTT.

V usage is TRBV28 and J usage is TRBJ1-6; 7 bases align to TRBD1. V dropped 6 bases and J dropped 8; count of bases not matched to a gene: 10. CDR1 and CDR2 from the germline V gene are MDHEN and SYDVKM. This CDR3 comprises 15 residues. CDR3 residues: CASSRPTGTDSPLHF. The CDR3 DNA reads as TGTGCCAGCAGCCGACCGACAGGGACCGATTCACCCCTCCACTTT.

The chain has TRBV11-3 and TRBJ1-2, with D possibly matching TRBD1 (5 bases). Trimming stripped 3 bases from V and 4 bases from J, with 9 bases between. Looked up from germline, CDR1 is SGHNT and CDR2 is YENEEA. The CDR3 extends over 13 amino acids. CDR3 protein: CASSLVGGYGYTF. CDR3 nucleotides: TGTGCCAGCAGCTTGGTGGGGGGCTATGGCTACACCTTC.

CDR3 nucleotides: TGTGCCATCGGTGGCTTCTCCTCGGGACTAGCGGGGGGCACAGATACGCAGTATTTT. This encodes CAIGGFSSGLAGGTDTQYF. V and J are TRBV10-3 and TRBJ2-3; 14 positions match TRBD2. Germline CDR1 ENHRY, CDR2 SYGVKD. The CDR3 is made up of 19 amino acids. Germline trimming cut 8 bases from V and 1 base from J; bases unmatched to any gene: 14.

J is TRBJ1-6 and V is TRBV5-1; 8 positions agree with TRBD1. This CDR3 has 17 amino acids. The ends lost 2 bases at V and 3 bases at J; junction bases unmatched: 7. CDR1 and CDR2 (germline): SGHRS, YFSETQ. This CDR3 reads CASSLSGTGIYNSPLHF. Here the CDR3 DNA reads TGCGCCAGCAGCTTATCCGGGACAGGTATCTATAATTCACCCCTCCACTTT.

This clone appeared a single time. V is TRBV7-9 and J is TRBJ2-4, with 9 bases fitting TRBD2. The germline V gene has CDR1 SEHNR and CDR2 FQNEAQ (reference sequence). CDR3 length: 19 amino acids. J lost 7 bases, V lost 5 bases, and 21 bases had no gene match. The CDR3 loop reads CASSPYGGGSGGTRNIQYF. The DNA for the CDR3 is TGTGCCAGCAGCCCTTATGGGGGAGGGAGCGGGGGGACTCGGAACATTCAGTACTTC.

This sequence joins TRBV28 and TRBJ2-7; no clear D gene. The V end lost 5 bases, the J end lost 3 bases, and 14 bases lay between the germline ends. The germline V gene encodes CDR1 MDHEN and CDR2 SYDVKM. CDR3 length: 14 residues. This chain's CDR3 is CASSLEVVIYEQYF. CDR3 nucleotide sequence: TGTGCCAGCAGTCTAGAGGTAGTGATCTACGAGCAGTACTTC.

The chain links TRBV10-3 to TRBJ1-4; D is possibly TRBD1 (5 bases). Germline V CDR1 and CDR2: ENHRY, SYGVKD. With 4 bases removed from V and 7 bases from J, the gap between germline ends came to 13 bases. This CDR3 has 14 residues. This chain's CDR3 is CAISGAGDFEKLFF. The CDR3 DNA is TGTGCCATCAGTGGGGCGGGGGATTTTGAAAAACTGTTTTTT.

Written as DNA, the CDR3 is TGTGCCAGCAGTGATAGGTTCGCAGGGGTTAAGAGCAATCAGCCCCAGCATTTT. It yields the protein CASSDRFAGVKSNQPQHF. The chain is built from TRBV6-1 and TRBJ1-5; tentative D call: TRBD1 (6 bases). Germline V gene data show CDR1 as MNHNS and CDR2 as SASEGT. Trimming took 3 bases from V and 1 from J, leaving 19 bases between them. The CDR3 is made up of 18 amino acids.

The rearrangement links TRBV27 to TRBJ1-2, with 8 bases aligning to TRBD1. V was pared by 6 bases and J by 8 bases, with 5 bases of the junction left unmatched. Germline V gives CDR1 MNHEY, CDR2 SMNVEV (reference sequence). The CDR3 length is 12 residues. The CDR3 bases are TGTGCCAGCAGATACCAGGGGGCGGGCTACACCTTC. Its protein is CASRYQGAGYTF.

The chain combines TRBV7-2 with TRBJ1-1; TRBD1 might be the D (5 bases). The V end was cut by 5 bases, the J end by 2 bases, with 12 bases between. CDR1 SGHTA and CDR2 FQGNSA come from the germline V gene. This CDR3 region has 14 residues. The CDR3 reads CASSARVFNTEAFF. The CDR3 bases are TGTGCCAGCAGCGCCAGGGTTTTTAACACTGAAGCTTTCTTT.

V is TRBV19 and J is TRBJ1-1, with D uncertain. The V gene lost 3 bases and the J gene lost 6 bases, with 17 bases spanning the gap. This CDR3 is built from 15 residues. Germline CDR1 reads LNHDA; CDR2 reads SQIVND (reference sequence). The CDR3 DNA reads TGTGCCAGTAGTATGGGCGGTCCGGAGGGCGCTGAAGCTTTCTTT. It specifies CASSMGGPEGAEAFF.

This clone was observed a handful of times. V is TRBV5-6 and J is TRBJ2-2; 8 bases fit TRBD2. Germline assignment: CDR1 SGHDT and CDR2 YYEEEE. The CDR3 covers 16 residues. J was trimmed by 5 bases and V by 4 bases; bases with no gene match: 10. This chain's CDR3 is CASSILAGIGTGELFF. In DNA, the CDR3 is TGTGCCAGCAGCATATTAGCGGGGATTGGGACCGGGGAGCTGTTTTTT.

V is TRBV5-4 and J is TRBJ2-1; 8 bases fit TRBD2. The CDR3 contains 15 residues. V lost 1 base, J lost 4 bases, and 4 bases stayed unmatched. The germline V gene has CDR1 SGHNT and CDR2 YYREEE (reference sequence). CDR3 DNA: TGTGCCAGCAGCTTGCGGGGGGGCATTTACAATGAGCAGTTCTTC. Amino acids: CASSLRGGIYNEQFF.

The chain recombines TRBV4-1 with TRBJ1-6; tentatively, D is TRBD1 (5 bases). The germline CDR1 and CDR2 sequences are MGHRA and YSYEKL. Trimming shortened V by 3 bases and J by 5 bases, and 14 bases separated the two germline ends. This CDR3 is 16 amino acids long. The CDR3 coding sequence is TGCGCCAGCAGCCATCACGACGACAGAAATAATTCACCCCTCCACTTT. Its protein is CASSHHDDRNNSPLHF.

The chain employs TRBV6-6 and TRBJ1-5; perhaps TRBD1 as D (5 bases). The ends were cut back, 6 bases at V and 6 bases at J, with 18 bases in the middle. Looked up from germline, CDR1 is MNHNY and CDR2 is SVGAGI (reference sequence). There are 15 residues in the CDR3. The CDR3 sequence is CASSPRSPQGQPQHF. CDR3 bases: TGTGCCAGCAGCCCTAGATCCCCCCAGGGTCAGCCCCAGCATTTT.

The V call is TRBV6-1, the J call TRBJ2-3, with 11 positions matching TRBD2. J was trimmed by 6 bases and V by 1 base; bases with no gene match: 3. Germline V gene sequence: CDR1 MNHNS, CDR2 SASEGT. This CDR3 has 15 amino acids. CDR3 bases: TGTGCCAGCAGTGAAGTGACTAGCGGGGTTGATACGCAGTATTTT. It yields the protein CASSEVTSGVDTQYF.

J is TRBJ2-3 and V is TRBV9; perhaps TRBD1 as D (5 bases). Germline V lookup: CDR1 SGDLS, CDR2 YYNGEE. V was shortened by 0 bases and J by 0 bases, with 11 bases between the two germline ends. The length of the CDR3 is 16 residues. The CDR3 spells CASSVGRGSSTDTQYF. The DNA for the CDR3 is TGTGCCAGCAGCGTAGGTAGGGGCTCGAGCACAGATACGCAGTATTTT.

The CDR3 region has the DNA TGTGCCAGCAGCCAAGAATTAATAGCGGGGGGAATCTCGGGGGAGCAGTACTTC. The encoded protein is CASSQELIAGGISGEQYF. V gene TRBV4-2 combines with J gene TRBJ2-7; TRBD2 aligns across 10 bases. CDR3 length equals 18 residues. Trimming removed 0 bases from V and 7 bases from J; junction bases left unmatched: 15. CDR1 is LGHNA and CDR2 is YNFKEQ in the germline V gene.

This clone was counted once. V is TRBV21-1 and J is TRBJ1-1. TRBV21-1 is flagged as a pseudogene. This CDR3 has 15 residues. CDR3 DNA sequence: TGTGCCAGCAGCTCTGTCCGGGTAAACCCCACTGAAGCTTTCTTT. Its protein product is CASSSVRVNPTEAFF.

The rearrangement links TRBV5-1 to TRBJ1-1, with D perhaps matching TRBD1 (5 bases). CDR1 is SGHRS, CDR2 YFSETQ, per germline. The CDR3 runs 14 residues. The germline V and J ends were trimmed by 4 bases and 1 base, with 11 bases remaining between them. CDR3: CASSLTDRNTEAFF. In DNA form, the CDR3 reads TGCGCCAGCAGCCTTACCGACAGGAACACTGAAGCTTTCTTT.

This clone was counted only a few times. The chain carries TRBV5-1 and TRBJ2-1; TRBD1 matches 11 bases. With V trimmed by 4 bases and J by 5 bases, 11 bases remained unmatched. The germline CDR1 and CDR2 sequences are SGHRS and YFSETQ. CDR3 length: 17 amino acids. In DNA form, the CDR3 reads TGCGCCAGCAGCGAGGGGACAGGGGGAACAAAAAACAATGAGCAGTTCTTC. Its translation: CASSEGTGGTKNNEQFF.